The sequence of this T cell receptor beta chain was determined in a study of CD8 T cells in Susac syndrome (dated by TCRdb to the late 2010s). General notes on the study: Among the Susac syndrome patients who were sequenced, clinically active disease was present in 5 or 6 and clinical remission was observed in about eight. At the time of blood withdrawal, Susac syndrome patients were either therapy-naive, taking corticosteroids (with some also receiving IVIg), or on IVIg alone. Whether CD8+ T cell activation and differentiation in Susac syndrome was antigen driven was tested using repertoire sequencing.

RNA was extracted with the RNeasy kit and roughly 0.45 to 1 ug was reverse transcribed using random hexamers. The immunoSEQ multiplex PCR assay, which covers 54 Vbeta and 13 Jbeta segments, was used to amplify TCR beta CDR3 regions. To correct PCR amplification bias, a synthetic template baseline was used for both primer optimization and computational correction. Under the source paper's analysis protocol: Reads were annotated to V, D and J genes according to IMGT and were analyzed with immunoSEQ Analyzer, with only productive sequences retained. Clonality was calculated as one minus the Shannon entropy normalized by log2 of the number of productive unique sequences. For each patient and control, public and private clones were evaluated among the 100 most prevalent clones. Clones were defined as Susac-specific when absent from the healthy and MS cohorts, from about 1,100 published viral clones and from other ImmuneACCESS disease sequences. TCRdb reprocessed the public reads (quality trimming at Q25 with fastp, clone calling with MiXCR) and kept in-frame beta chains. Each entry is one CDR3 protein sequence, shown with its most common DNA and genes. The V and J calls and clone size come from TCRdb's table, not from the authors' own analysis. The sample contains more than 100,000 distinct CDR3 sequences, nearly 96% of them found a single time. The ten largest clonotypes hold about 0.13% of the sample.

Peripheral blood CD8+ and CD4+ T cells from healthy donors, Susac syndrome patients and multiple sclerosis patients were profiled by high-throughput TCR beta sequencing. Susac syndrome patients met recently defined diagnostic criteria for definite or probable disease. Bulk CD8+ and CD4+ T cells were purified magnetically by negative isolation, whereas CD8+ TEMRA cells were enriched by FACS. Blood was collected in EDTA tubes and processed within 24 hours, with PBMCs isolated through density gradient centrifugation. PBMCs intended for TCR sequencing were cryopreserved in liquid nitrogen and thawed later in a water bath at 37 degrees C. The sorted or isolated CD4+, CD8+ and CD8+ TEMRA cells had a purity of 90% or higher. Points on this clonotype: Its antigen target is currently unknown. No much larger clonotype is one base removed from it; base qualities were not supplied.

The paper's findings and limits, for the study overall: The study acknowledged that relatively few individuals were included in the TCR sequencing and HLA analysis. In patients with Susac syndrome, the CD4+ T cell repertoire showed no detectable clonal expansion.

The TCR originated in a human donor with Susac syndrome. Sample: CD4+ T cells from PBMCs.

CDR3 reads: CASSARDSQETQYF. The bases are TGTGCCAGCAGCGCGAGGGATAGCCAAGAGACCCAGTACTTC. The rearrangement combines TRBV6-1 with TRBJ2-5, and perhaps TRBD2 as D gene, on 5 matching bases. According to the germline V gene, CDR1 reads MNHNS and CDR2 reads SASEGT. Including cysteine and phenylalanine, the CDR3 has 14 amino acids. The retained sequence is limited to the CDR3, 42 bases, with the frame set at the first base. The junction carries 12 bases between V and J, which are trimmed by 6 bases and 1 base respectively.